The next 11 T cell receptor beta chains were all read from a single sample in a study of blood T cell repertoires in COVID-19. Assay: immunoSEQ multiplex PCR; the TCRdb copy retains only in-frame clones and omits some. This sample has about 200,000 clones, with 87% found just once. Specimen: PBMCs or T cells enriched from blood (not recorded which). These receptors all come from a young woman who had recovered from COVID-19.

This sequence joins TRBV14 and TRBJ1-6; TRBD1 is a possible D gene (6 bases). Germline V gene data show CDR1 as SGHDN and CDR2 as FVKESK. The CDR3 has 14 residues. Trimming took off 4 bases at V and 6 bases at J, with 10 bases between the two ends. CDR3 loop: CASSPRGTNSPLHF. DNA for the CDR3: TGTGCCAGCAGCCCCAGGGGCACTAATTCACCCCTCCACTTT.

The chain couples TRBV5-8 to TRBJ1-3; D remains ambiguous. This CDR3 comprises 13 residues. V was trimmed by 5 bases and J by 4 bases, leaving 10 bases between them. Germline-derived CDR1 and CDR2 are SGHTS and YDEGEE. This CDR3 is CASSESSGNTIYF. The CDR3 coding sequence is TGTGCCAGCAGTGAGTCTTCGGGAAACACCATATATTTT. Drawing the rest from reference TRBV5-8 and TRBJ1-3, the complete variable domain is EAGVTQSPTHLIKTRGQQATLRCSPISGHTSVYWYQQALGLGLQFLLWYDEGEERNRGNFPPRFSGRQFPNYSSELNVNALELEDSALYLCASSESSGNTIYFGEGSWLTVV.

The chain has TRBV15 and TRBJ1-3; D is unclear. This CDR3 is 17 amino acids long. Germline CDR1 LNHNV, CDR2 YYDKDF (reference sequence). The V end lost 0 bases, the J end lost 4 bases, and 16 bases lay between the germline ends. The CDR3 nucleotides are TGTGCCACCAGCAGAGATCCTGCGACCACCAGGGGAAACACCATATATTTT. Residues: CATSRDPATTRGNTIYF.

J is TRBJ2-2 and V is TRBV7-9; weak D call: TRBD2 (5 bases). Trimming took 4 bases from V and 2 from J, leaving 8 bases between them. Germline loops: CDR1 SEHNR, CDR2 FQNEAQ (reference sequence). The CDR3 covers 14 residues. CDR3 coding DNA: TGTGCCAGCAGCTCGCGGGTCAACACCGGGGAGCTGTTTTTT. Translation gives CASSSRVNTGELFF.

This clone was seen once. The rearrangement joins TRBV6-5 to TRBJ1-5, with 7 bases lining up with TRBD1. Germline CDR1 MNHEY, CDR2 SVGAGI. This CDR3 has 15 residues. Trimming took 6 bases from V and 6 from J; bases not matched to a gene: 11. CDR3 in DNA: TGTGCCAGCAGACCAAGACAGGGTAGGGGTCAGCCCCAGCATTTT. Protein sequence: CASRPRQGRGQPQHF.

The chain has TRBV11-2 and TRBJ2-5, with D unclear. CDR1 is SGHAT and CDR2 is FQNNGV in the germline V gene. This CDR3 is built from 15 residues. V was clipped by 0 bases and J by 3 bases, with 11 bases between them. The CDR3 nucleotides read TGTGCCAGCAGCTTAGATTTGATACGGGAAGAGACCCAGTACTTC. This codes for CASSLDLIREETQYF.

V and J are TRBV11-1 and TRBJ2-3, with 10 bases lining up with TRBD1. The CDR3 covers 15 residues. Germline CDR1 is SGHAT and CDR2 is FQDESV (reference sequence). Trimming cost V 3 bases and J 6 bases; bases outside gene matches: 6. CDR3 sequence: CASSFIPGQGDTQYF. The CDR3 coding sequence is TGTGCCAGCAGCTTTATCCCGGGACAGGGGGATACGCAGTATTTT.

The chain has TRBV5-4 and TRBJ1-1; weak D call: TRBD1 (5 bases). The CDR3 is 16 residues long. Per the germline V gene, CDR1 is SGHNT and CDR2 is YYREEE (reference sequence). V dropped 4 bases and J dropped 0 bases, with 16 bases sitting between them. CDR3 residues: CASSPQRQLMNTEAFF. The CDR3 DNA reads TGTGCCAGCAGCCCCCAGAGACAGTTGATGAACACTGAAGCTTTCTTT.

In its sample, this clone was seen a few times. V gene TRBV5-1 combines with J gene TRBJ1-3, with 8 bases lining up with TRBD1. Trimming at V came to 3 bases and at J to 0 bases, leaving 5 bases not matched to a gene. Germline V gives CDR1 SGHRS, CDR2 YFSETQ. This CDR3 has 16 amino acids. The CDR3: CASSWDRSYSGNTIYF. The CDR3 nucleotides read TGCGCCAGCAGCTGGGACAGGTCCTACTCTGGAAACACCATATATTTT.

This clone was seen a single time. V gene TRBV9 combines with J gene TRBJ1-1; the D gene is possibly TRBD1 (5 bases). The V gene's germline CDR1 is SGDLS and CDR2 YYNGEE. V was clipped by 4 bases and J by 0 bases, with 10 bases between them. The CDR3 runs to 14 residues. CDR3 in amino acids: CASSPGNMNTEAFF. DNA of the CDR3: TGTGCCAGCAGCCCAGGGAACATGAACACTGAAGCTTTCTTT.

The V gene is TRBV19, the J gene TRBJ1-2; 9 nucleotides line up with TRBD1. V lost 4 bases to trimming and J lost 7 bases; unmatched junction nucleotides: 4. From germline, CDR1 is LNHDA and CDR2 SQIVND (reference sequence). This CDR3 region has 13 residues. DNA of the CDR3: TGTGCCAGTAGTAGACAGGGGGTAGGTGGCTACACCTTC. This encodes CASSRQGVGGYTF.